This T cell receptor beta chain stems from a study of cytomegalovirus exposure and HLA in healthy donors. CDR1 LNHDA and CDR2 SQIVND come from the germline V gene (reference sequence). This CDR3 contains 13 residues. PCR primers comprised 60 Vbeta and 13 Jbeta primers. Generated by immunoSEQ multiplex PCR, the TCRdb table keeps only in-frame clones and is missing some. The repertoire holds under 200,000 clones, with 10% to 15% as singletons. Sequenced sample: PBMCs. The sequence derives from a man in his fifties or sixties in good health and CMV-seropositive. The chain couples TRBV19 to TRBJ2-5; 9 nucleotides agree with TRBD1. The J call may be wrong; the DNA end is better matched by TRBJ2-7. The CDR3 bases are TGTGCCAGTACCTCCGGGACAGGGTACGAGCAGTACTTC. Translating it yields CASTSGTGYEQYF.